This is a list of T cell receptor beta chains from one sample in a study of regulatory T cells. This table comes from immunoSEQ multiplex PCR, and its TCRdb copy is limited to in-frame clones, with some not included. The table records about 17,000 clones, 65% to 90% of them present only once. Sequencing used conventional CD4+ T cells sorted from blood. These receptors were collected from a person aged 25-39 years with CD3G deficiency. The CDR3 runs from the conserved cysteine through the conserved F or W. A D gene is named only where the DNA matches it firmly. A clone size is listed for some rows: how often the clone was seen (once, few, many), or a class if it is expanded.

J	D	size	V	CDR3	DNA
TRBJ2-2	.	.	TRBV28	CASSLKRGRNTGELFF	TGTGCCAGCAGTTTGAAGAGGGGCCGGAACACCGGGGAGCTGTTTTTT
TRBJ1-1	.	.	TRBV28	CASSGNTEAFF	TGTGCCAGCTCTGGGAACACTGAAGCTTTCTTT
TRBJ1-2	.	.	TRBV1	CTSSFRRLRKTYGYTF	TGCACCAGCAGTTTTCGTCGTTTGCGAAAGACCTATGGCTACACCTTC
TRBJ2-6	.	.	TRBV27	CASSPVGGGFSGANVLTF	TGTGCCAGCAGCCCAGTGGGGGGAGGATTCTCTGGGGCCAACGTCCTGACTTTC
TRBJ1-4	TRBD1	.	TRBV28	CASSARTGFNEKLFF	TGTGCCAGCAGTGCCAGGACAGGGTTTAATGAAAAACTGTTTTTT
TRBJ2-1	.	once	TRBV28	CASSVVGSSYNEQFF	TGTGCCAGCAGCGTTGTGGGGAGCTCCTACAATGAGCAGTTCTTC
TRBJ2-1	TRBD2	.	TRBV9	CASSVGSGRADNEQFF	TGTGCCAGCAGCGTAGGTAGCGGGAGGGCGGACAATGAGCAGTTCTTC
TRBJ2-7	TRBD1	.	TRBV28	CASSSAGTGNYEQYF	TGTGCCAGCAGTTCGGCCGGGACAGGGAACTACGAGCAGTACTTC
TRBJ1-1	.	.	TRBV28	CASSLGQGRGETEAFF	TGTGCCAGCAGTTTAGGGCAGGGGCGAGGGGAAACTGAAGCTTTCTTT
TRBJ1-2	.	.	TRBV7-9	CASSLTRDVYGYTF	TGTGCCAGCAGCTTAACTAGGGACGTCTATGGCTACACCTTC
TRBJ2-3	.	.	TRBV7-9	CASSPRTNADTQYF	TGTGCCAGCAGCCCTCGGACAAACGCAGATACGCAGTATTTT
TRBJ2-4	.	.	TRBV6-1	CASSLKNIQYF	TGTGCCAGCAGTCTTAAAAACATTCAGTACTTC
TRBJ1-1	.	.	TRBV5-1	CASSPSQGISTEAFF	TGCGCCAGCAGCCCCTCACAGGGCATCAGCACTGAAGCTTTCTTT
TRBJ1-1	TRBD1	once	TRBV28	CASSPRTGHTEAFF	TGTGCCAGCAGTCCCCGGACAGGTCATACTGAAGCTTTCTTT
TRBJ1-5	.	.	TRBV28	CASSSARVPQHF	TGTGCCAGCAGTTCCGCGCGGGTGCCCCAGCATTTT
TRBJ2-4	.	.	TRBV6-1	CASSEPGPGSKYF	TGTGCCAGCAGCGAACCCGGTCCCGGCAGCAAGTACTTC
TRBJ2-6	TRBD1	.	TRBV28	CASSSSTGKSGANVLTF	TGTGCCAGCAGTTCGTCGACAGGGAAGTCTGGGGCCAACGTCCTGACTTTC
TRBJ2-4	TRBD2	.	TRBV7-2	CASSFSGGLAKNIQYF	TGTGCCAGCAGCTTTAGCGGGGGATTAGCCAAAAACATTCAGTACTTC
TRBJ2-5	.	once	TRBV7-9	CASSLRDTPGETQYF	TGTGCCAGCAGTCTCCGGGACACCCCAGGGGAGACCCAGTACTTC
TRBJ2-3	.	.	TRBV4-1	CASSQAYVPQADTQYF	TGCGCCAGCAGCCAAGCCTACGTACCACAGGCGGATACGCAGTATTTT
TRBJ1-5	TRBD1	.	TRBV28	CASKGQGAVFSNQPQHF	TGTGCCAGCAAGGGGCAGGGGGCAGTTTTTAGCAATCAGCCCCAGCATTTT
TRBJ1-1	TRBD1	.	TRBV18	CASSPYSQGGSTEAFF	TGTGCCAGCTCACCATACAGCCAGGGGGGAAGCACTGAAGCTTTCTTT
TRBJ2-7	.	.	TRBV13	CASSFGGGAYEQYF	TGTGCCAGCAGCTTCGGAGGGGGTGCCTACGAGCAGTACTTC